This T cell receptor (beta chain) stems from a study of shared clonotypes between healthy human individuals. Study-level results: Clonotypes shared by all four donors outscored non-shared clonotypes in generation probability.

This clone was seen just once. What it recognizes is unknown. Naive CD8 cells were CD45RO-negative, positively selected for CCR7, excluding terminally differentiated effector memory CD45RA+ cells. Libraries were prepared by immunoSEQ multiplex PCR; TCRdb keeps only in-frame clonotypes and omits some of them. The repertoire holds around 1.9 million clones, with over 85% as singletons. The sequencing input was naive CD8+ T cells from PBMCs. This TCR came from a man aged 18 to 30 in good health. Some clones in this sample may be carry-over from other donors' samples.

The CDR3 DNA reads as TGTGCCAGCAGTTACTCTGGGAAGGTAGCTACCTACGAGCAGTACTTC. Translated, it gives CASSYSGKVATYEQYF. The chain employs TRBV6-5 and TRBJ2-7; unclear D gene. CDR1 is MNHEY, CDR2 SVGAGI, per germline. The ends were cut back, 0 bases at V and 2 bases at J, with 14 bases in the middle. This CDR3 is 16 amino acids long.